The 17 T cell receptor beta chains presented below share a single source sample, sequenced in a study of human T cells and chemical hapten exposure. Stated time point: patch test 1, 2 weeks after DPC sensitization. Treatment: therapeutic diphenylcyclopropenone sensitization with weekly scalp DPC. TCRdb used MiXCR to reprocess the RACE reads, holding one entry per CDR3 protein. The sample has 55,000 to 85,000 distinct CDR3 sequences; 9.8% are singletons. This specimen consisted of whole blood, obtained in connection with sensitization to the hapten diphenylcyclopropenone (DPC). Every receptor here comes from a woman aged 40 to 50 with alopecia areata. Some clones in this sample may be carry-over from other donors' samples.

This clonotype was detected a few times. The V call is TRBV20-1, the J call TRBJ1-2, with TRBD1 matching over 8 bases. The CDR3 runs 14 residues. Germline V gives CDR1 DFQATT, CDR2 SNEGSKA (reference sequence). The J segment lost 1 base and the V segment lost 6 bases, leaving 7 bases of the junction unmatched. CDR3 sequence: CSATGTGRNYGYTF. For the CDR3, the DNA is TGCAGTGCGACCGGGACAGGACGTAACTATGGCTACACCTTC.

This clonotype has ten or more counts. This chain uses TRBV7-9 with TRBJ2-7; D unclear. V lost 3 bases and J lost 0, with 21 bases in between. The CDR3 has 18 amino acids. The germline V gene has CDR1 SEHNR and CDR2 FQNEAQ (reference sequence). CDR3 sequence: CASSLPSLGGPSSYEQYF. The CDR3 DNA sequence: TGTGCCAGCAGCTTGCCTTCCCTTGGTGGACCCAGCTCCTACGAGCAGTACTTC.

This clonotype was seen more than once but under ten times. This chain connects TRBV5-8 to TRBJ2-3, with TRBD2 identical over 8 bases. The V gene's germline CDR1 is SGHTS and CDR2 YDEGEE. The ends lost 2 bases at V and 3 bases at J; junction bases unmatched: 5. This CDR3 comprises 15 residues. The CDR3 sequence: CASSLGTRLTDTQYF. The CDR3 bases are TGTGCCAGCAGCTTAGGGACTAGATTAACAGATACGCAGTATTTT.

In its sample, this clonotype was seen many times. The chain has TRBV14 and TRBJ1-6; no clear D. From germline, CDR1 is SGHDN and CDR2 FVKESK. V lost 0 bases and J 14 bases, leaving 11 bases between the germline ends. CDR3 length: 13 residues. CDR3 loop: CASSQEALWSLHF. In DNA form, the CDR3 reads TGTGCCAGCAGCCAAGAGGCGTTATGGTCCCTCCACTTT.

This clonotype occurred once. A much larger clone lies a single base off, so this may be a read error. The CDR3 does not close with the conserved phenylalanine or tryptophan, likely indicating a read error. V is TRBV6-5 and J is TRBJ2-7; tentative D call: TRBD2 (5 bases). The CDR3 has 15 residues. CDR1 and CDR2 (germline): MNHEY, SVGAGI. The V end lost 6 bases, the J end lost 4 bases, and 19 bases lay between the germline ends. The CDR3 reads CASSISGISRYEQYY. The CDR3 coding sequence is TGTGCCAGCAGCATCTCCGGGATTTCGCGGTACGAGCAGTACTAC.

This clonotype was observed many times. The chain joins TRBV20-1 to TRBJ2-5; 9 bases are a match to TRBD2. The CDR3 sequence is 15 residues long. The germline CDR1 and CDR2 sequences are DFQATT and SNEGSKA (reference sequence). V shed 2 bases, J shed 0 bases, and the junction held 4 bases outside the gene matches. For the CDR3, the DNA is TGCAGTGCTAGACTAGCTAGCGGGGACCAAGAGACCCAGTACTTC. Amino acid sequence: CSARLASGDQETQYF.

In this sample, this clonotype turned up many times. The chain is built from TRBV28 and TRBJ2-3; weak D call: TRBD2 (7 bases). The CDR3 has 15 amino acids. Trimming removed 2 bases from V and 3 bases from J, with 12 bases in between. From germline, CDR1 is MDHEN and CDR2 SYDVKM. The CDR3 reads CASSLGGGGTDTQYF. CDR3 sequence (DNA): TGTGCCAGCAGTTTAGGGGGGGGCGGAACAGATACGCAGTATTTT.

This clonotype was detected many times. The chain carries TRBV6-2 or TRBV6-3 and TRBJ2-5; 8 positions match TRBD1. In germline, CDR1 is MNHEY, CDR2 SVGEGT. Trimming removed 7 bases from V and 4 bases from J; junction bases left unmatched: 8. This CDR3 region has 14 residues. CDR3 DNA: TGTGCCAGCAACCAAATACAGGGGGGAGAGACCCAGTACTTC. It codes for CASNQIQGGETQYF.

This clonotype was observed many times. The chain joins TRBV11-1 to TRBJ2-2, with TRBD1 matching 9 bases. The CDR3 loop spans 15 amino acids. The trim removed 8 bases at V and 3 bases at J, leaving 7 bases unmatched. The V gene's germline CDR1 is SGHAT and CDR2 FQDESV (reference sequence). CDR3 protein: CASRRDRVYTGELFF. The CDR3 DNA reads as TGTGCCAGCCGAAGGGACAGGGTCTACACCGGGGAGCTGTTTTTT.

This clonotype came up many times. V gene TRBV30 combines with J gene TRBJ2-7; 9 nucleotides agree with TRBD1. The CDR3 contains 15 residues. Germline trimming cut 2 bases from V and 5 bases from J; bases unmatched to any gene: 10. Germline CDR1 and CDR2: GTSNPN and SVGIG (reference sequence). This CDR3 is CAWSTRDRDADEQYF. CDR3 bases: TGTGCCTGGAGTACACGGGACAGGGATGCAGACGAGCAGTACTTC. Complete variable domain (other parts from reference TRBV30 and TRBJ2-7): SQTIHQWPATLVQPVGSPLSLECTVEGTSNPNLYWYRQAAGRGLQLLFYSVGIGQISSEVPQNLSASRPQDRQFILSSKKLLLSDSGFYLCAWSTRDRDADEQYFGPGTRLTVT.

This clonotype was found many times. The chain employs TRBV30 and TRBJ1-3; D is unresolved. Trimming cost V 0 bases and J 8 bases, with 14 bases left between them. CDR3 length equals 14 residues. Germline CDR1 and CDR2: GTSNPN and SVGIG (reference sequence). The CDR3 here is CAWSVTPTRHTIYF. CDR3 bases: TGTGCCTGGAGTGTAACCCCAACGCGGCACACCATATATTTT. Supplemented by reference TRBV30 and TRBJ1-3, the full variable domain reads SQTIHQWPATLVQPVGSPLSLECTVEGTSNPNLYWYRQAAGRGLQLLFYSVGIGQISSEVPQNLSASRPQDRQFILSSKKLLLSDSGFYLCAWSVTPTRHTIYFGEGSWLTVV.

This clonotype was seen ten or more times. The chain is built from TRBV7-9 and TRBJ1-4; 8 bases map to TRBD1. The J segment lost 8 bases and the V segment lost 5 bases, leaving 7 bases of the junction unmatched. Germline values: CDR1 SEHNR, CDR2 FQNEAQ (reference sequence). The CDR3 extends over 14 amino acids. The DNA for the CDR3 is TGTGCCAGCAGCCCAGGGGGCGTAAGGGAAAAACTGTTTTTT. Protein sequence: CASSPGGVREKLFF.

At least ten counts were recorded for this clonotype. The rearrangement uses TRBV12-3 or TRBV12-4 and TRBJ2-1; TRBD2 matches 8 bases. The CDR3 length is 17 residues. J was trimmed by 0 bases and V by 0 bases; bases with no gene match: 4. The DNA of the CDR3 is TGTGCCAGCAGTTTAGCGGGAACTAGCGGCTCCTACAATGAGCAGTTCTTC. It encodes CASSLAGTSGSYNEQFF.

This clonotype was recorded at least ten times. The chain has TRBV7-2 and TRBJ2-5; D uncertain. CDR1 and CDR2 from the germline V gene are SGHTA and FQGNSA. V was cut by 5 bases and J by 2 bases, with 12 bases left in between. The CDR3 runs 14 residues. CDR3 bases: TGTGCCAGCAGCCTACGTTGGCGGCAAGAGACCCAGTACTTC. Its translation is CASSLRWRQETQYF.

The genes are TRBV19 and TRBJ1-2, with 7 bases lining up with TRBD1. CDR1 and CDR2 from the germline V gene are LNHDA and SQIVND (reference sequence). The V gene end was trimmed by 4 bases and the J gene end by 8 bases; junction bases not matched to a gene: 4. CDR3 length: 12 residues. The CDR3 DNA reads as TGTGCCAGTAGTAGCTACAGGGGAGGCTACACCTTC. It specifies CASSSYRGGYTF.

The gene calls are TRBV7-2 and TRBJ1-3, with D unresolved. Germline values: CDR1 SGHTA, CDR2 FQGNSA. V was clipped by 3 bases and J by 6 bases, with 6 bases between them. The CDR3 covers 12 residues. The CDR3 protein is CASSFSPNTIYF. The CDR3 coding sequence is TGTGCCAGCAGCTTCAGTCCAAACACCATATATTTT.

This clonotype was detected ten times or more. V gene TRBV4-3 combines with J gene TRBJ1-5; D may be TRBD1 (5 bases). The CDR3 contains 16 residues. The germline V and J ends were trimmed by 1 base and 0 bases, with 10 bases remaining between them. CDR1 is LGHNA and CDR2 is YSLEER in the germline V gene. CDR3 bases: TGCGCCAGCAGCCAAGTAGACGGGGGTAGCAATCAGCCCCAGCATTTT. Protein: CASSQVDGGSNQPQHF.